Sequencing of this T cell receptor beta chain was carried out in a study of T cell changes during pregnancy in multiple sclerosis. This clone was counted a few times. The CDR3 contains 12 residues. The germline V gene has CDR1 GTSNPN and CDR2 SVGIG (reference sequence). V lost 8 bases and J 5 bases, leaving 15 bases between the germline ends. Assay used: immunoSEQ multiplex PCR; TCRdb lists only in-frame clones, some missing. The sample consists of some 80,000 clones, about 91% of them appearing once. The sequences come from peripheral blood, collected before pregnancy. This chain uses TRBV30 with TRBJ1-1; D not resolved. The clonotype originates from a female donor with multiple sclerosis, enrolled in a pregnancy study. This CDR3 is CAGLRGPTEAFF. CDR3 nucleotides: TGTGCCGGACTACGTGGGCCGACTGAAGCTTTCTTT.